A single sample is the source of the 24 T cell receptor beta chains below, sequenced in a study of molecular identifiers for immune sequencing clone quantification. In TCRdb, the PCR reads were re-called with MiXCR into one record per CDR3 protein. The top ten hold 0.78% of the sample, which has approximately 590,000 distinct CDR3 sequences, 25% seen once. The material sequenced was naive CD8+ T cells from blood, with Jurkat cell RNA spiked in. Subset of the sample: FACS-sorted CD8+CD4-CCR7+CD45RA+ naive T cells. The receptors derive from a human donor in good health. Some libraries in this study had Jurkat cell RNA spiked in.

This clonotype occurred many times. V and J are TRBV4-3 and TRBJ1-1; a possible D gene is TRBD1 (6 bases). Germline V gives CDR1 LGHNA, CDR2 YSLEER. CDR3 length: 16 residues. With 0 bases removed from V and 1 base from J, the gap between germline ends came to 12 bases. In DNA, the CDR3 is TGCGCCAGCAGCCAAGATGGGGTCAGGGGGAACACTGAAGCTTTCTTT. Encoded protein: CASSQDGVRGNTEAFF.

Details on this clonotype: The junction does not match germline at one end; this may be a read error. The chain combines TRBV30 with TRBJ2-6, with D perhaps TRBD1 (5 bases). The CDR3 has 16 residues. Germline CDR1 and CDR2: GTSNPN and SVGIG (reference sequence). CDR3 loop: CAWSSQGTVGANVLPF. Written as DNA, the CDR3 is TGTGCCTGGAGTAGTCAGGGAACGGTTGGGGCCAACGTCCTGCCTTTC.

This clonotype has at least ten counts. V is TRBV6-2 or TRBV6-3 and J is TRBJ2-2; unclear D gene. Germline lookup yields CDR1 MNHEY and CDR2 SVGEGT. The length of the CDR3 is 13 residues. V lost 0 bases to trimming and J lost 5 bases, with 4 bases between them. The CDR3 loop reads CASSYSTTGELFF. DNA for the CDR3: TGTGCCAGCAGTTACTCGACGACCGGGGAGCTGTTTTTT.

Remarks on this clonotype: Since a much larger clone is just one base distant, this may be a read error. The V call is TRBV27, the J call TRBJ1-1; TRBD1 agrees at 8 bases. Germline CDR1 MNHEY, CDR2 SMNVEV (reference sequence). The CDR3 is 13 residues long. CDR3 in amino acids: CASSQGAGTGAFF. CDR3 sequence (DNA): TGTGCCAGCAGTCAGGGGGCGGGCACTGGAGCTTTCTTT.

This sequence joins TRBV10-3 and TRBJ2-3; 9 bases match TRBD1. Trimming removed 2 bases from V and 2 bases from J; junction bases left unmatched: 11. The length of the CDR3 is 18 residues. In germline, CDR1 is ENHRY, CDR2 SYGVKD. CDR3 bases: TGTGCCATCAGTGAGACAAGACAGGGGGTTATGATCACAGATACGCAGTATTTT. Its protein product is CAISETRQGVMITDTQYF.

This clonotype has a single count. The chain couples TRBV5-1 to TRBJ2-5; TRBD1 matches at 8 bases. Germline V CDR1 and CDR2: SGHRS, YFSETQ. After removal of 4 bases from V and 4 bases from J, the junction contained 6 bases not matched to a gene. The CDR3 extends over 14 amino acids. CDR3 sequence: CASSPDRGPETQYF. The CDR3 DNA sequence: TGCGCCAGCAGCCCAGACAGGGGCCCAGAGACCCAGTACTTC.

The chain has TRBV6-4 and TRBJ1-1; no reliable D call. V lost 0 bases to trimming and J lost 0 bases, with 11 bases between them. The CDR3 covers 16 residues. In germline, CDR1 is MRHNA, CDR2 SNTAGT. The CDR3 reads CASSDSGPQLNTEAFF. The CDR3 bases are TGTGCCAGCAGTGACTCCGGACCGCAATTGAACACTGAAGCTTTCTTT.

This clonotype was found many times. CDR3 in DNA: TGTGCCAGCAGCCTCATGGGTAGGCACGAGCAGTACTTC. Residues: CASSLMGRHEQYF. V is TRBV7-2 and J is TRBJ2-7; no reliable D call. Germline assignment: CDR1 SGHTA and CDR2 FQGNSA. The CDR3 totals 13 residues. Trimming pared 5 bases from V and 5 bases from J, leaving 13 bases between.

The chain couples TRBV11-2 to TRBJ2-5, with 12 nucleotides matching TRBD2. Germline V gene data show CDR1 as SGHAT and CDR2 as FQNNGV. The CDR3 extends over 16 amino acids. With 5 bases clipped from V and 4 bases from J, the junction kept 8 bases outside the gene matches. The CDR3 coding sequence is TGTGCCAGCAGCCCCGGGACTAGCGGGCCGTTAGAGACCCAGTACTTC. Protein product: CASSPGTSGPLETQYF.

The table lists this clonotype with a few counts. The chain uses TRBV11-2 and TRBJ2-7, with D perhaps matching TRBD2 (6 bases). This CDR3 comprises 13 residues. CDR1 and CDR2 from the germline V gene are SGHAT and FQNNGV. V was trimmed by 3 bases and J by 7 bases, leaving 13 bases between them. CDR3 sequence: CASSFWGEREQYF. For the CDR3, the DNA is TGTGCCAGCAGCTTCTGGGGGGAGAGGGAGCAGTACTTC.

As regards this clonotype: Given a much more abundant clone one base away, this may be a read error. Because it lacks the conserved phenylalanine or tryptophan at the end, this CDR3 is likely a read error. V gene TRBV10-3 combines with J gene TRBJ2-7; tentatively, D is TRBD1 (6 bases). This CDR3 region has 12 residues. Germline CDR1 ENHRY, CDR2 SYGVKD. V was pared by 4 bases and J by 3 bases, with 7 bases between. The CDR3, as DNA: TGTGCCATCAGTGCGACAGGCTACGAGCAGTACTCC. This gives the protein CAISATGYEQYS.

This clonotype was counted at least ten times. This sequence joins TRBV29-1 and TRBJ1-1, with TRBD1 matching 8 bases. The germline V gene encodes CDR1 SQVTM and CDR2 ANQGSEA. The CDR3 spans 14 residues. Trimming took 7 bases from V and 0 from J; bases not matched to a gene: 7. The CDR3 region is CSARQGAMNTEAFF. The CDR3 DNA is TGCAGCGCAAGGCAGGGGGCGATGAACACTGAAGCTTTCTTT.

This clonotype was detected only a few times. Compared with germline, one end of the junction differs, possibly owing to a read error. The J gene is TRBJ1-1, the V gene TRBV7-6; D is undetermined. CDR1 is SGHVS and CDR2 is FNYEAQ in the germline V gene. The CDR3 has 12 amino acids. The CDR3 DNA reads as TGTGCCAGCAGCTTAGATGCAGGCCTCAGGTCTTTT. Translating it yields CASSLDAGLRSF.

This clonotype was counted between two and nine times. This sequence joins TRBV6-1 and TRBJ2-2; a possible D gene is TRBD1 (5 bases). Germline assignment: CDR1 MNHNS and CDR2 SASEGT. V gave up 7 bases and J gave up 7 bases, with 22 bases separating them. The CDR3 is 16 amino acids. The CDR3 DNA reads TGTGCCAGCATTAACTCGGGCGCAGGGTATCACGGGGAGCTGTTTTTT. It yields the protein CASINSGAGYHGELFF.

The rearrangement links TRBV29-1 to TRBJ1-2, with 7 bases matching TRBD1. There are 13 residues in the CDR3. Germline CDR1 SQVTM, CDR2 ANQGSEA. V lost 6 bases and J lost 8; bases outside the gene matches: 12. The CDR3 DNA sequence: TGCAGCGTCCTGGGACAGTGTGAGCAGGGCTACACCTTC. This translates into CSVLGQCEQGYTF.

This clonotype was detected only a few times. This chain joins TRBV30 and TRBJ1-5, with TRBD1 matching 9 bases. The V segment lost 1 base and the J segment 7 bases; nucleotides outside the gene matches: 5. This CDR3 spans 14 amino acids. Per germline, CDR1 GTSNPN and CDR2 SVGIG (reference sequence). The CDR3 protein is CAWSDGTGRQPQHF. The DNA of the CDR3 is TGTGCCTGGAGTGATGGGACAGGGCGACAGCCCCAGCATTTT.

This clonotype was detected many times. This chain links TRBV28 with TRBJ2-1; 8 nucleotides match TRBD2. The J segment lost 2 bases and the V segment lost 6 bases, leaving 6 bases of the junction unmatched. The germline gives CDR1 MDHEN, CDR2 SYDVKM. CDR3 length equals 15 residues. The CDR3: CASSYSGATYNEQFF. In DNA form, the CDR3 reads TGTGCCAGCAGCTATAGCGGGGCCACCTACAATGAGCAGTTCTTC. The complete variable domain, with remaining parts taken from reference TRBV28 and TRBJ2-1, reads DVKVTQSSRYLVKRTGEKVFLECVQDMDHENMFWYRQDPGLGLRLIYFSYDVKMKEKGDIPEGYSVSREKKERFSLILESASTNQTSMYLCASSYSGATYNEQFFGPGTRLTVL.

The chain carries TRBV5-1 and TRBJ1-6; tentative D call: TRBD1 (5 bases). CDR1 and CDR2 from the germline V gene are SGHRS and YFSETQ. The CDR3 has 17 residues. V shed 4 bases and J shed 9 bases, with 23 bases lying between them. The CDR3 region is CASSEDIIDKKVSPLHF. The DNA of the CDR3 is TGCGCCAGCAGCGAGGACATTATCGACAAGAAGGTTTCACCCCTCCACTTT.

This chain uses TRBV19 with TRBJ1-1; D gene uncertain. Trimming took off 3 bases at V and 4 bases at J, with 12 bases between the two ends. CDR1 is LNHDA, CDR2 SQIVND, per germline (reference sequence). CDR3 length: 14 amino acids. CDR3 sequence (DNA): TGTGCCAGTAGTATTCCCGGGGTGAGCACTGAAGCTTTCTTT. It specifies CASSIPGVSTEAFF.

This clonotype was detected ten times or more. The rearrangement links TRBV11-1 to TRBJ2-3; 9 bases line up with TRBD2. The CDR3 is made up of 18 amino acids. Trimming removed 5 bases from V and 2 bases from J; junction bases left unmatched: 14. The germline V gene encodes CDR1 SGHAT and CDR2 FQDESV (reference sequence). CDR3 loop: CASSTGLRLAGFTDTQYF. CDR3 nucleotide sequence: TGTGCCAGCAGCACTGGGCTGCGGCTAGCGGGATTCACAGATACGCAGTATTTT.

This clonotype was seen repeatedly, ten times or more. This chain links TRBV7-9 with TRBJ1-1; D is ambiguous. The CDR3 has 12 amino acids. Looked up from germline, CDR1 is SEHNR and CDR2 is FQNEAQ (reference sequence). Trimming removed 5 bases from V and 8 bases from J, with 12 bases in between. CDR3 loop: CASSPPFREAFF. CDR3 nucleotide sequence: TGTGCCAGCAGCCCCCCGTTTCGCGAAGCTTTCTTT.

This sequence joins TRBV11-3 and TRBJ2-7; a possible D gene is TRBD1 (5 bases). V shed 5 bases and J shed 7 bases, with 15 bases lying between them. The CDR3 runs 13 residues. Germline V gene sequence: CDR1 SGHNT, CDR2 YENEEA. The CDR3 spells CASSERFPGEQYF. The CDR3 DNA reads TGTGCCAGCAGCGAGCGCTTCCCAGGGGAGCAGTACTTC.

The chain joins TRBV28 to TRBJ2-7, with a tentative D call TRBD2 (6 bases). Germline assignment: CDR1 MDHEN and CDR2 SYDVKM. Between the trimmed V and J ends, which lost 8 bases and 6 bases, there was a span of 20 bases. The CDR3 extends over 14 amino acids. The CDR3 DNA sequence: TGTGCCAGCTCGCAAAGGGCAGGGAGGAGCGAGCAGTACTTC. This encodes CASSQRAGRSEQYF.

The table lists this clonotype with many counts. This chain connects TRBV27 to TRBJ2-7; possibly TRBD1 or TRBD2 for D (5 bases each). Trimming removed 6 bases at V and 6 bases at J, with 12 bases between. The CDR3 sequence is 12 residues long. The germline V gene encodes CDR1 MNHEY and CDR2 SMNVEV (reference sequence). The CDR3 sequence: CASRGVRSEQYF. Here the CDR3 DNA reads TGTGCCAGCAGGGGGGTCCGGTCCGAGCAGTACTTC.